Each of the 5 T cell receptor beta chains below was sequenced from the same sample in a study of post-analysis software for immune sequencing data (dated by TCRdb to 2013 to 2016). What the authors observed across the whole study: About five TRBV segments, including TRBV5-6, TRBV5-1 and TRBV20-1, were significantly more frequent in patients than controls.

The library came from PCR. Sequencing was carried out with an Illumina HiSeq 2500. To reduce PCR and sequencing biases, unique molecular identifiers were incorporated into the TCR beta cDNA libraries. Through fastp at Q25 and MiXCR, TCRdb rebuilt clones from the public reads, retaining in-frame beta chains. Rows with a matching CDR3 protein are joined into one entry that keeps the most common DNA and genes. The table for this sample lists fewer than 850,000 distinct CDR3 sequences; under 60% of them were counted only once. The top ten clones comprise 4.9% of the sample. Their cognate antigens are unknown. The sample taken for sequencing was blood. All receptors derive from a girl between 5 and 17 years old with multiple sclerosis.

This chain connects TRBV24-1 to TRBJ2-1, with D hard to call. The V and J ends lost 5 bases and 3 bases respectively, with 7 bases between them. The CDR3 length is 13 residues. Germline loops: CDR1 KGHDR, CDR2 SFDVKD. CDR3 DNA sequence: TGTGCCACCAGTGTTCCAGACTACAATGAGCAGTTCTTC. Its translation is CATSVPDYNEQFF.

The chain employs TRBV6-2 or TRBV6-3 and TRBJ2-7; 10 nucleotides match TRBD2. Unmatched junction bases numbered 5, after V lost 6 bases and J lost 3 bases. Germline V gives CDR1 MNHEY, CDR2 SVGEGT. The CDR3 has 14 residues. The CDR3 reads CASRTLAGDYEQYF. The CDR3 DNA is TGTGCCAGCAGAACCCTAGCGGGGGACTACGAGCAGTACTTC.

This clonotype has a count of ten or more. This chain uses TRBV4-1 with TRBJ1-2; D not resolved. Germline CDR1 MGHRA, CDR2 YSYEKL. Trimming took 0 bases from V and 5 from J, leaving 10 bases between them. CDR3 length equals 14 residues. The CDR3 nucleotides are TGCGCCAGCAGCCAAGATGGAGCGGATTATGGCTACACCTTC. As protein: CASSQDGADYGYTF.

CDR3 in amino acids: CSVEGRGTAGEQYF. The CDR3 coding sequence is TGCAGCGTTGAAGGGCGCGGGACAGCCGGCGAGCAGTACTTC. This chain joins TRBV29-1 and TRBJ2-7; a possible D gene is TRBD1 (7 bases). Trimming stripped 1 base from V and 6 bases from J, with 16 bases between. The CDR3 consists of 14 residues. The germline V gene encodes CDR1 SQVTM and CDR2 ANQGSEA.

In its sample, this clonotype was seen a few times. The junction differs from germline at one of its ends, possibly a read error. This chain joins TRBV27 and TRBJ2-1; D gene ambiguous. Germline CDR1 MNHEY, CDR2 SMNVEV (reference sequence). The CDR3 is made up of 14 amino acids. This CDR3 is CASSFTPAYNEQFF. The CDR3, as DNA: TGTGCCAGCAGTTTCACCCCCGCCTACAACGAGCAGTTCTTC.